Listed below are T cell receptor beta chains from one sample, sequenced in a study of neurological immune-mediated disorders. MiXCR, applied by TCRdb to the 5' RACE reads, yields one record per CDR3 protein. The sample includes 40,000 or so distinct CDR3 sequences, approximately 5.1% of them seen just once. The sequencing input was CD4+ T cells from blood. The receptors originated from a man in his late teens or twenties in good health. Both conserved end residues are part of each CDR3. D genes are given only for firm matches. The size field is filled for only some rows; it gives once, few, many or a size class.

>TRBV6-2/TRBV6-3|many|TRBJ1-5|-
TGTGCCAGCAGTTACGGTATGCAGGTGACCAATCAGCCCCAGCATTTT
CASSYGMQVTNQPQHF
>TRBV12-3/TRBV12-4|many|TRBJ2-7|-
TGTGCCAGCAGTCCAGAAGTGGGTCGGTCGGCGGGGCAGTACTTC
CASSPEVGRSAGQYF
>TRBV20-1|many|TRBJ2-5|-
TGCAGTGCTAGAGACAGGCAACGTGGGGTTGGGGAGACCCAGTACTTC
CSARDRQRGVGETQYF
>TRBV5-1|many|TRBJ1-2|TRBD1
TGCGCCAGCAGCTTGGGGACCGGGACAGGGATAAACTATGGCTACACCTTC
CASSLGTGTGINYGYTF
>TRBV20-1|many|TRBJ1-5|TRBD1
TGCAGTGTCCGGCAGGGGGCGGAGCAGCCCCAGCATTTT
CSVRQGAEQPQHF
>TRBV3-1|many|TRBJ1-2|-
TGTGCCAGCAGCCTATACGAAGACAACTACACCTTC
CASSLYEDNYTF
>TRBV5-1|many|TRBJ2-5|-
TGCGCCAGCATGGTCAACCAAGAGACCCAGTACTTC
CASMVNQETQYF
>TRBV18|many|TRBJ2-3|-
TGTGCCAGCGCCCTGGGATTACGCACAGATACGCAGTATTTT
CASALGLRTDTQYF
>TRBV9|many|TRBJ2-7|-
TGTGCCAGCAGCGTAGGCGCGGGGGCCACACCAGAGCAGTACTTC
CASSVGAGATPEQYF
>TRBV5-5|many|TRBJ2-1|TRBD2
TGTGCCAGCAGCTCCACGGGGAGGGCCCGAATTAGCTCCTACAATGAGCAGTTCTTC
CASSSTGRARISSYNEQFF
>TRBV4-2|-|TRBJ2-5|-
TGTGCCAGCAGCGACTCCGGTAGGGGGGGGGATGCGGAGACCCAGTACTTC
CASSDSGRGGDAETQYF
>TRBV5-1|many|TRBJ1-1|TRBD1
TGCGCCAGCAGGCGGGACAGGGAGAACACTGAAGCTTTCTTT
CASRRDRENTEAFF
>TRBV7-2|many|TRBJ2-1|TRBD2
TGTGCCAGCAGCTTAACTAGCGGGGTCGACAATGAGCAGTTCTTC
CASSLTSGVDNEQFF
>TRBV5-1|many|TRBJ1-1|-
TGCGCCAGCAGCTTGACAGACCGAGGGGGTGAAGCTTTCTTT
CASSLTDRGGEAFF
>TRBV6-5|medium-sized|TRBJ2-3|-
TGTGCCAGCGGGCGGGCTACAGATACGCAGTATTTT
CASGRATDTQYF
>TRBV6-1|-|TRBJ2-7|TRBD1
TGTGCCAGCAGGGTGGGACAGTCAAGGTGGCAGTACTTC
CASRVGQSRWQYF
>TRBV20-1|many|TRBJ2-1|-
TGCAGTGCTAGAGCGGGGACCCTCCCCTACAATGAGCAGTTCTTC
CSARAGTLPYNEQFF
>TRBV20-1|many|TRBJ1-1|TRBD1
TGCAGTGCCGGGACAGGGTACACTGAAGCTTTCTTT
CSAGTGYTEAFF
>TRBV10-3|many|TRBJ2-5|TRBD2
TGTGCCATCAGTGAGTCAACTAGCGACCAAGAGACCCAGTACTTC
CAISESTSDQETQYF
>TRBV5-1|many|TRBJ1-4|TRBD1
TGCGCCAGCAGCTTTGGACAGGTGACGAATGAAAAACTGTTTTTT
CASSFGQVTNEKLFF
>TRBV6-4|many|TRBJ1-1|-
TGTGCCAGCAGTGAGGACCCGGGCGGCACTGAAGCTTTCTTT
CASSEDPGGTEAFF
>TRBV6-5|many|TRBJ2-7|-
TGTGCCAGCAGTCCAACCGGGACAATTTCCTACGAGCAGTACTTC
CASSPTGTISYEQYF
>TRBV27|many|TRBJ2-1|TRBD1
TGTGCCAGCGGAGCGGGACAGGGGGAGGGTGAGCAGTTCTTC
CASGAGQGEGEQFF
>TRBV6-2/TRBV6-3|many|TRBJ1-3|-
TGTGCCAGCAGTTACTCGGATGCGGACACCATATATTTT
CASSYSDADTIYF
>TRBV27|many|TRBJ2-3|-
TGTGCCAGCAGCCCCTTGGCAGCTCGCACAGATACGCAGTATTTT
CASSPLAARTDTQYF
>TRBV5-1|-|TRBJ1-1|-
TGCGCCAGCACCGAACAGGGGAACACTGAAGCTTTCTTT
CASTEQGNTEAFF
>TRBV28|many|TRBJ1-2|-
TGTGCCAGCAGTTCCACGTATGGGGGCTACACCTTC
CASSSTYGGYTF
>TRBV6-1|many|TRBJ1-5|TRBD1
TGTGCCAGCAAACCGGGACAGGGAATCACAGGGGGGTGGTATGGTAGCAATCAGCCCCAGCATTTT
CASKPGQGITGGWYGSNQPQHF
>TRBV20-1|many|TRBJ1-6|TRBD1
TGCAGTGCTCCGGCGGGACAGGGGGTTTCACCCCTCCACTTT
CSAPAGQGVSPLHF